This TCR beta chain was found in a study of T cell responses to AZD1222 COVID-19 vaccine. Comment on this clone: Antigen specificity is unknown.

Study-level results: It was only after the peak T cell response that any repertoires were sampled. Nearly half of spike-specific TCRs reportedly target variant regions that are unmutated in the B.1.351 and B.1.1.7 variants. The sample set comprised mostly white British donors with more females, and clonal diversity was possibly underestimated.

Some clones are missing from TCRdb's copy, which holds only in-frame ones; the method was immunoSEQ multiplex PCR. In the table there are more than 100,000 clones, more than 90% of which are singletons. After removal of 7 bases from V and 1 base from J, the junction contained 6 bases not matched to a gene. Germline loops: CDR1 MNHEY, CDR2 SMNVEV (reference sequence). CDR3 length: 15 amino acids. The specimen comprised peripheral blood, sampled 28 days after the second AZD1222 dose. This chain uses TRBV27 with TRBJ2-2, with 7 positions matching TRBD2. The sequence came from an adult who received the AZD1222 COVID-19 vaccine. CDR3 loop: CASKLLAVNTGELFF. The CDR3 DNA sequence: TGTGCCAGCAAACTTCTAGCGGTGAACACCGGGGAGCTGTTTTTT.